The sequence of this TCR beta chain was determined in a study of blood T cell repertoires in COVID-19. The wider study: Donors in the United States, Italy and Spain gave samples during acute or convalescent COVID-19. Nucleic acid was either cDNA or gDNA, and it came from T cells, B-cell-depleted T cells, or PBMCs.

Germline CDR1 is SGHDT and CDR2 is YYEEEE. V lost 0 bases to trimming and J lost 3 bases; unmatched junction nucleotides: 7. This CDR3 contains 18 residues. Authors' analysis steps: Using reference gene primer amplification, nucleated cell counts were estimated. TCRdb's table, derived via immunoSEQ multiplex PCR, lists solely in-frame clones and lacks some. Clonal size and the V and J genes are those of that table, whereas D and trimming came from the DNA. The table records 200,000 to 300,000 clones, around 88% of them present only once. Study members were between roughly 18 and 90 years old and lived in approximately 25 US regions.

The V gene is TRBV5-6, the J gene TRBJ2-1; TRBD2 aligns across 12 bases. The TCR was taken from a middle-aged woman with acute COVID-19. Sequences were obtained from PBMCs or T cells enriched from blood (not recorded which). The CDR3 DNA is TGTGCCAGCAGCTTGGAAAATGGACTAGCGGGATTCTACAATGAGCAGTTCTTC. Its translation is CASSLENGLAGFYNEQFF.